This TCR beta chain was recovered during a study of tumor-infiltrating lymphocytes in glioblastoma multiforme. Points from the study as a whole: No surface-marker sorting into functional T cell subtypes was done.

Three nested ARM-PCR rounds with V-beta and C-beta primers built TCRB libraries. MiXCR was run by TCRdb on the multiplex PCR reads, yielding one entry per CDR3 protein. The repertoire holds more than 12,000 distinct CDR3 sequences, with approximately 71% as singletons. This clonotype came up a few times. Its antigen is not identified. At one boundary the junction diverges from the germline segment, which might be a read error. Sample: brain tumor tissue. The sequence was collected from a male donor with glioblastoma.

CDR3 amino acids: CVSSKLTNQETQYF. CDR3 nucleotide sequence: TGTGTCAGCAGCAAGTTGACTAACCAAGAGACCCAGTACTTC. This rearrangement joins TRBV13 to TRBJ2-5; D may be TRBD2 (5 bases). Germline lookup yields CDR1 PRHDT and CDR2 FYEKMQ (reference sequence). The CDR3 is 14 residues long.